The subject of this entry is one TCR beta chain. This receptor's antigen is unknown. The sample holds no much larger clone one base away, and base qualities are not on file. The immunoSEQ Assay, a bias-controlled multiplex PCR, was used to amplify TCRbeta CDR3 regions from genomic DNA. Turning to the authors' computational methods: The number of nucleated cells in each sample was estimated by amplification of reference gene primers within the assay. To quantify the absolute abundance of each unique TCRbeta CDR3 rearrangement, sequence reads were collapsed and filtered. For each sample, productive Simpson clonality was calculated as the square root of Simpson's diversity index across productive rearrangements. TCRdb's version of the immuneACCESS table is confined to in-frame rearrangements and falls short of the full clone set. An unresolved V gene accounts for under half of the shortfall where checked; the remainder is of unknown origin. V and J calls and clone size follow that table, whereas D and trimming were derived from the DNA. The sample table holds 250,000 or so clones, of which 87% were seen once. The ten biggest clones cover around 1.5% of the sample.

The CDR3, cysteine through phenylalanine, is 14 amino acids long. Of the read, only the CDR3 DNA is kept; its 42 bases are in frame from base 1. A distance of 11 bases separates the germline ends of V and J, which lose 3 bases and 3 bases respectively. As encoded in the germline V gene (reference sequence), CDR1 is GTSNPN while CDR2 is SVGIG. These data come from a study of blood T cell repertoires in COVID-19 (dated by TCRdb to the early 2020s). Background for the entire study: The collaborator samples originated in the United States, Italy and Spain and spanned the acute and convalescent phases of COVID-19. The dataset comprised deeply sampled blood TCRbeta repertoires from subjects exposed to, actively infected with, or recovered from COVID-19. A freely available public database, intended as a resource for researchers studying the immune response to SARS-CoV-2, is where the repertoires were released. The prospective study material was composed of cDNA or gDNA derived from T cells, B-cell-depleted T cells, or PBMCs. Nearly every sample came with metadata listing a de-identified subject ID, COVID-19 status, age in years and sex. Where available, HLA class I and class II types were taken from metadata supplied by the sample provider and were not determined by assay-based typing. Samples were obtained from the ongoing ImmuneRACE study (first 160 participants) and from 1,000 to 1,500 subjects provided by 6 global collaborators. Overall study outcomes, separate from this receptor: How much clinical and demographic metadata was included differed by source and by participant, and the metadata was provided uncurated.

A second Seattle source provided samples from volunteer blood donors who had recovered from COVID-19. Each collaborating institution followed its own protocols to collect whole blood in K2EDTA tubes. For TCRbeta analysis, collaborator samples were shipped as frozen whole blood, as isolated PBMCs, or as DNA extracted from either sample type. The TCR comes from a woman in her thirties or forties who had recovered from COVID-19. The sample consisted of peripheral blood. The sequence joins TRBV30 to TRBJ2-2; there is no confident call for the D gene. CDR3 sequence: CAWSETWDTGELFF. The DNA sequence is as follows: TGTGCCTGGAGCGAGACTTGGGACACCGGGGAGCTGTTTTTT.